The following is a TCR beta chain sequence with its context. Antigen specificity is unknown. This specimen belongs to a study of cytomegalovirus exposure and HLA in healthy donors. Turning to the study itself: One earlier analysis, a look at roughly 180 million T cells, found 117 million unique TCR beta sequences.

The PCR employed 60 Vbeta primers together with 13 Jbeta primers. Produced via immunoSEQ multiplex PCR; TCRdb's table is partial and in-frame only. The sample includes over 200,000 clones, 70% to 85% of them seen just once. The study's findings and limits: Researchers reported in a later analysis that common viral pathogens appeared linked to several top clusters. There was a cluster of highly shared sequence variants that was likely a sequencing artifact. Associated with cytomegalovirus, according to the listing, were around 170 TCR beta chains.

Germline V gene sequence: CDR1 MGHRA, CDR2 YSYEKL. This CDR3 comprises 12 residues. V lost 8 bases, J lost 4 bases, and 9 bases lay in between. The sample taken for sequencing was PBMCs. This TCR derives from a woman in her thirties or forties in good health and CMV-seronegative. The genes are TRBV4-1 and TRBJ1-5, with D uncertain. The CDR3 is CASPMSNQPQHF. The DNA for the CDR3 is TGCGCCAGCCCTATGAGTAATCAGCCCCAGCATTTT.